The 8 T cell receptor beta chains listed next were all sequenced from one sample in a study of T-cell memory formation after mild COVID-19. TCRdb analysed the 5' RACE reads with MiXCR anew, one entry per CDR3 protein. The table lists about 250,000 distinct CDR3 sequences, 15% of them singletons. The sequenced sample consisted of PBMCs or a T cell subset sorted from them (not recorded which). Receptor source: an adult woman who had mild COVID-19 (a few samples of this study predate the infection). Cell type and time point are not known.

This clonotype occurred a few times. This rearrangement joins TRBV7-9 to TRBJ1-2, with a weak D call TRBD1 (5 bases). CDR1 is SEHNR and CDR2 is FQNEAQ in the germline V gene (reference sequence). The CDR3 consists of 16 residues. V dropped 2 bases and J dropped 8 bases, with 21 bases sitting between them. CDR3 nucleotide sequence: TGTGCCAGCAGCTTACAGAATGCTTTGGGGGTGCGAGGCTACACCTTC. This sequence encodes CASSLQNALGVRGYTF.

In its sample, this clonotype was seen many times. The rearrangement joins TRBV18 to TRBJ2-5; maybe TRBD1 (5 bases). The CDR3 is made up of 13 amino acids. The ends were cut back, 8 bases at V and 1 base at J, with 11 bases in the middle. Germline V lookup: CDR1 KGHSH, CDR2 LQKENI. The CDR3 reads CASSPGSQETQYF. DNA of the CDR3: TGTGCCAGCAGTCCAGGGTCCCAAGAGACCCAGTACTTC.

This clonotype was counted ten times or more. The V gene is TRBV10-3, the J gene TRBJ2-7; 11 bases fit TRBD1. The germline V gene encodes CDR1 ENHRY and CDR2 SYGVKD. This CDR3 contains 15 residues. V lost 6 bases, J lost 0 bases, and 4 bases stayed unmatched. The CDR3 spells CAISPGQGASYEQYF. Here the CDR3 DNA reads TGTGCCATCAGCCCCGGACAGGGGGCCTCCTACGAGCAGTACTTC.

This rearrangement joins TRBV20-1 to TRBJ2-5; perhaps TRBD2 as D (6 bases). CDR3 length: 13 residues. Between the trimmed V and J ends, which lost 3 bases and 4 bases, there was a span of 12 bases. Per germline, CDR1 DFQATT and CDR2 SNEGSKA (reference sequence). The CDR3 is CSASHGSGETQYF. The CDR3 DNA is TGCAGTGCTAGCCACGGGAGTGGAGAGACCCAGTACTTC.

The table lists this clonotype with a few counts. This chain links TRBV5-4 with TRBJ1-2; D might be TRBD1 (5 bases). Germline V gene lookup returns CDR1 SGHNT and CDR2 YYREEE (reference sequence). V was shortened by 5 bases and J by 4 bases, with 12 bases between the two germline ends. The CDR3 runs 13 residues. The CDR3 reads CASSPVQGYGYTF. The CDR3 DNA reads TGTGCCAGCAGTCCCGTCCAGGGCTATGGCTACACCTTC.

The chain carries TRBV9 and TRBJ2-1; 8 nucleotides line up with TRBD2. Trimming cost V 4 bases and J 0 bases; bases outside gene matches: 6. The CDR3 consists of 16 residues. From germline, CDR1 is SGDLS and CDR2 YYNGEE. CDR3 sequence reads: CASSKGLANSYNEQFF. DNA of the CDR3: TGTGCCAGCAGCAAAGGACTAGCAAACTCCTACAATGAGCAGTTCTTC.

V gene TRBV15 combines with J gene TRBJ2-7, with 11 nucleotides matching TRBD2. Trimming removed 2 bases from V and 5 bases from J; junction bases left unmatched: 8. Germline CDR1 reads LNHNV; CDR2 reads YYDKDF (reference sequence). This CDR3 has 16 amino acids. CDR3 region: CATSRSLAGGQDEQYF. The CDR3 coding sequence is TGTGCCACCAGCAGATCCCTAGCGGGAGGCCAAGACGAGCAGTACTTC.

CDR3 residues: CASSSLRVTEAFF. DNA for the CDR3: TGTGCCAGCAGCTCCCTCAGAGTAACTGAAGCTTTCTTT. V is TRBV11-2 and J is TRBJ1-1; unclear D gene. Between the trimmed V and J ends, which lost 4 bases and 5 bases, there was a span of 11 bases. The CDR3 runs 13 residues. CDR1 is SGHAT and CDR2 is FQNNGV in the germline V gene.